The clone carrying this T cell receptor (beta chain) occurred a few times. This entry comes from a study of cytomegalovirus exposure and HLA in healthy donors. CDR3 length: 15 amino acids. Germline CDR1 and CDR2: SNHLY and FYNNEI. The V gene lost 2 bases and the J gene lost 3 bases, with 8 bases spanning the gap. Primers: 60 Vbeta forward and 13 Jbeta reverse. TCRdb keeps only in-frame clones here, not all; method: immunoSEQ multiplex PCR. The sample has 110,000 to 150,000 clones; around 75% are singletons. Source material: PBMCs. V is TRBV2 and J is TRBJ2-6; D is unresolved. The TCR originated in a man between 60 and 75 years old in good health and CMV-seronegative. CDR3 in amino acids: CASSESGLGANVLTF. The CDR3, as DNA: TGTGCCAGCAGTGAATCAGGTCTTGGGGCCAACGTCCTGACTTTC.